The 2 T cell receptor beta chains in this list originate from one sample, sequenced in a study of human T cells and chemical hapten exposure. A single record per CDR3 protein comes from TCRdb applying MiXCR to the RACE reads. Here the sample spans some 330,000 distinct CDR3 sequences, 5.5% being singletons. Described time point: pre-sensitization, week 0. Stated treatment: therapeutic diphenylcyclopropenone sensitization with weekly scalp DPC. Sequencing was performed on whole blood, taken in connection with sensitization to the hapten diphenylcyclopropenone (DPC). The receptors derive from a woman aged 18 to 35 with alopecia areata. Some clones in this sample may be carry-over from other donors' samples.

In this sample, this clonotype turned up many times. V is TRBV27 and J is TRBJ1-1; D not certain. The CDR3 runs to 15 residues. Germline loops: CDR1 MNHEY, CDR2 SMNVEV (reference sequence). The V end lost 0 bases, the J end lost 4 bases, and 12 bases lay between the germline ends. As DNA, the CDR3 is TGTGCCAGCAGTTTATCAGGGAACCGGGGCACTGAAGCTTTCTTT. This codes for CASSLSGNRGTEAFF.

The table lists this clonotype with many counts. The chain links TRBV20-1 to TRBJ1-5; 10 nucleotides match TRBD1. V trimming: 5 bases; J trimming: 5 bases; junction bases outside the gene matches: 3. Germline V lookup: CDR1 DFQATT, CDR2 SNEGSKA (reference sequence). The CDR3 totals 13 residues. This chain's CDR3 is CSAGGTGDQPQHF. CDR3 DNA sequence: TGCAGTGCTGGCGGGACAGGGGATCAGCCCCAGCATTTT.